This T cell receptor beta chain stems from a study of cytomegalovirus exposure and HLA in healthy donors. Across the whole study: The roughly 130 validation repertoires, a later analysis reported, used the same platform as the roughly 650 repertoires from the first cohort. Study-wide results and limits: While the bulk of TCR sequences proved rare, some public TCRs turned up in many donors. Some 150 TCR beta chains were listed as cytomegalovirus-associated. Reports credit the classifier with highly specific, highly sensitive diagnosis of cytomegalovirus status.

TCRdb keeps only in-frame clones here, not all; method: immunoSEQ multiplex PCR. Of 60,000 to 70,000 clones in the sample, 90% to 95% were seen once. As for this clone: Its antigen is undetermined.

V was cut by 2 bases and J by 7 bases, with 13 bases left in between. The germline gives CDR1 MDHEN, CDR2 SYDVKM. The CDR3 is 14 residues long. The sample taken for sequencing was PBMCs. The TCR was taken from a young man in good health and CMV-seropositive. The chain uses TRBV28 and TRBJ2-3, with a possible D match to TRBD2 (6 bases). CDR3 in DNA: TGTGCCAGCAGTTTAGCGGGAACCTTTCATACGCAGTATTTT. This gives the protein CASSLAGTFHTQYF.